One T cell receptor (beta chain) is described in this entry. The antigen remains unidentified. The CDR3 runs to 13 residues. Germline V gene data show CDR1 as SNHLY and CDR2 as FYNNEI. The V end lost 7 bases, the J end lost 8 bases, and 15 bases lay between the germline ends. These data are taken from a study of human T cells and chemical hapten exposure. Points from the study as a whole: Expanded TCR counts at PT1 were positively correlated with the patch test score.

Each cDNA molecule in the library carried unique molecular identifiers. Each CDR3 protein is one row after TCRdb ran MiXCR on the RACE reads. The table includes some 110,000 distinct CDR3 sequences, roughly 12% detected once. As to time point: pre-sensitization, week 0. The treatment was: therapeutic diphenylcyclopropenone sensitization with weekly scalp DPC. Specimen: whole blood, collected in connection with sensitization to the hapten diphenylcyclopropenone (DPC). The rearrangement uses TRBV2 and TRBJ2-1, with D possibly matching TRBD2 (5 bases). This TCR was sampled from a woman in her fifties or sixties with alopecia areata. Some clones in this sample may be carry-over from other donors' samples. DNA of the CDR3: TGTGCCAGCAATCCCGGGGAGATCCATGAGCAGTTCTTC. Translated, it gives CASNPGEIHEQFF.